This TCR beta chain was captured by sequencing in a study of blood T cell repertoires in COVID-19. Study-level information: Material from acute and convalescent COVID-19 was sourced from the United States, Italy and Spain. The cDNA or gDNA used as material had been derived from T cells, B-cell-depleted T cells, or PBMCs.

V shed 5 bases and J 12 bases; nucleotides not matched to a gene: 13. The CDR3 is 15 amino acids. Germline CDR1 and CDR2: SGHTA and FQGNSA. Source study methods: Reference gene primer amplification yielded estimated nucleated cell counts. Profiling relied on immunoSEQ multiplex PCR, and the TCRdb table lists in-frame clones only, not all of them. V and J calls and clone size come straight from that table; D and trimming were deduced from the DNA. The sample consists of about 45,000 clones, roughly nine tenths of them appearing once. The receptor comes from a human donor in a cohort sampled during active COVID-19. The chain combines TRBV7-2 with TRBJ1-1; 12 bases are a match to TRBD1. Sample: peripheral blood. CDR3 loop: CASSPTPGTGGLSFF. As DNA, the CDR3 is TGTGCCAGCAGCCCAACACCCGGGACAGGGGGCTTGTCTTTCTTT.